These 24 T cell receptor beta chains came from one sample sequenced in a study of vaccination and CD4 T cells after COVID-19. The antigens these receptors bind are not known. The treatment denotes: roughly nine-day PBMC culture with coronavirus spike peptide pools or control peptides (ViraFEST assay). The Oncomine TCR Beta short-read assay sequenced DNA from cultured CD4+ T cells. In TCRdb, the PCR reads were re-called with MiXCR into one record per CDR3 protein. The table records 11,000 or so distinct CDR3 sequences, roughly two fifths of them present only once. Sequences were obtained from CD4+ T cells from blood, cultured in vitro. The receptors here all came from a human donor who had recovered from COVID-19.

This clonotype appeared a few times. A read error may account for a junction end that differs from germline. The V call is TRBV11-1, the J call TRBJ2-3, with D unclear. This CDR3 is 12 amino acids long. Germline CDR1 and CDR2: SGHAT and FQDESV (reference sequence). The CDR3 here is CASSSIPDTQYF. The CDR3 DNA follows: TGTGCCAGCAGCTCCATTCCAGACACGCAGTATTTT. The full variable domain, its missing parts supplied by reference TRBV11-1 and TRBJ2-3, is EAEVAQSPRYKITEKSQAVAFWCDPISGHATLYWYRQILGQGPELLVQFQDESVVDDSQLPKDRFSAERLKGVDSTLKIQPAELGDSAMYLCASSSIPDTQYFGPGTRLTVL.

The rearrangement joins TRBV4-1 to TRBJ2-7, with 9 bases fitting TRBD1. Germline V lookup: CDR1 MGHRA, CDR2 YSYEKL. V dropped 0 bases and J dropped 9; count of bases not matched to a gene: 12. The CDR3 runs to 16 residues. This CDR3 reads CASSQELGTGSLRQYF. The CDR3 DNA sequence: TGCGCCAGCAGCCAAGAATTAGGGACAGGGTCTTTACGGCAGTACTTC.

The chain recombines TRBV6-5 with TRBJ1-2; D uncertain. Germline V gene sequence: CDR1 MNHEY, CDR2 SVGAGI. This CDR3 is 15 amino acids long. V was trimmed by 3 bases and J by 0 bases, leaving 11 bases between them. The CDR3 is CASSYGWEANYGYTF. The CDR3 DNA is TGTGCCAGCAGTTATGGATGGGAAGCTAACTATGGCTACACCTTC.

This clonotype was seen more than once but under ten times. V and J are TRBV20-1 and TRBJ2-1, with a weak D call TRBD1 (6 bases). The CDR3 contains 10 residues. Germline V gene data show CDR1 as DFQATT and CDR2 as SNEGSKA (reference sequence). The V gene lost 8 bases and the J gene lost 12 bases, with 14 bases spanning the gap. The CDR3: CSPPGEGQFF. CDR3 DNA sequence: TGCAGTCCTCCAGGGGAAGGGCAGTTCTTC.

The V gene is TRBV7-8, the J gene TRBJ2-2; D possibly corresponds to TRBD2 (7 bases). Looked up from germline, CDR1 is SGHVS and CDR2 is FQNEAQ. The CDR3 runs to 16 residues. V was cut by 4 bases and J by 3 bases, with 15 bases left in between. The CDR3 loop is CASSSKGGRDTGELFF. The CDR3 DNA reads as TGTGCCAGCAGCTCAAAGGGGGGGAGAGACACCGGGGAGCTGTTTTTT.

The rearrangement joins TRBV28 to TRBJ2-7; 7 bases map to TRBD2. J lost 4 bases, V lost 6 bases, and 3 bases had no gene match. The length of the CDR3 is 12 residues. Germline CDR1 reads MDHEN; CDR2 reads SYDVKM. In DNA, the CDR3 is TGTGCCAGCAGCAGCGGGATATACGAGCAGTACTTC. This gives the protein CASSSGIYEQYF.

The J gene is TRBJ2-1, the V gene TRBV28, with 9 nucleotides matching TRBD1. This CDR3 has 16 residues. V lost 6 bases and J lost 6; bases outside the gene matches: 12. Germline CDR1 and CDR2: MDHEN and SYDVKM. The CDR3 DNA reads TGTGCCAGCAGAACATCCGGGACAGGGTCAAGCAATGAGCAGTTCTTC. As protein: CASRTSGTGSSNEQFF.

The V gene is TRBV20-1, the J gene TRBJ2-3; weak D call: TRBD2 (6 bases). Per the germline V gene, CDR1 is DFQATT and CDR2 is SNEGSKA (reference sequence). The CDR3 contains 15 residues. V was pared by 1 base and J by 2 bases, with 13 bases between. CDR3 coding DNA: TGCAGTGCTAGAGTTGGAGGGCTTATCACAGATACGCAGTATTTT. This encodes CSARVGGLITDTQYF.

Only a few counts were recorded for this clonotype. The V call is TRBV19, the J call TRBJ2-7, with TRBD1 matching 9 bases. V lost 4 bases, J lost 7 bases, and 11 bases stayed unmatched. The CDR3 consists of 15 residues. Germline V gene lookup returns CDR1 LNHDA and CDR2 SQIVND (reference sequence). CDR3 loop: CASSSTGTGKSEQYF. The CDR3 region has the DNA TGTGCCAGTAGTAGCACCGGGACAGGGAAATCGGAGCAGTACTTC.

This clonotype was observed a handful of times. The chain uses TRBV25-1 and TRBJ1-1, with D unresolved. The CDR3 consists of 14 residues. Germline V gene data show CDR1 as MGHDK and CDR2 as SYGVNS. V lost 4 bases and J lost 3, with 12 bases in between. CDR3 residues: CASSAGGRYTEAFF. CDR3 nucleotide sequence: TGTGCCAGCAGTGCGGGCGGCAGATACACTGAAGCTTTCTTT. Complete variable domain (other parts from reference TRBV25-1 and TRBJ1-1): EADIYQTPRYLVIGTGKKITLECSQTMGHDKMYWYQQDPGMELHLIHYSYGVNSTEKGDLSSESTVSRIRTEHFPLTLESARPSHTSQYLCASSAGGRYTEAFFGQGTRLTVV.

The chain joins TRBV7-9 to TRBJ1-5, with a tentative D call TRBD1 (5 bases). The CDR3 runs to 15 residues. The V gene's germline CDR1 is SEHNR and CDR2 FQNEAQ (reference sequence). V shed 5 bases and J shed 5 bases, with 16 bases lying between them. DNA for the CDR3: TGTGCCAGCAGCCCGGGGGTGGGGTTCGATCAGCCCCAGCATTTT. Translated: CASSPGVGFDQPQHF.

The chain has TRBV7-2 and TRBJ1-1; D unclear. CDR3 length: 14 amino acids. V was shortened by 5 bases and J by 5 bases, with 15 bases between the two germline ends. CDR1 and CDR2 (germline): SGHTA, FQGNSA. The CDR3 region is CASSRRGGLTEAFF. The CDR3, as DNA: TGTGCCAGCAGCCGCCGTGGAGGGCTGACTGAAGCTTTCTTT.

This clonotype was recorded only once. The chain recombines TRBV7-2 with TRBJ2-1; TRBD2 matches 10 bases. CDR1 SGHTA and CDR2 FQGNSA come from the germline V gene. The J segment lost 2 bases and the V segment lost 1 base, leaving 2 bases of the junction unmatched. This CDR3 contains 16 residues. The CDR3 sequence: CASSLGTSGTYNEQFF. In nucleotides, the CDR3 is TGTGCCAGCAGCTTAGGAACTAGCGGGACCTACAATGAGCAGTTCTTC.

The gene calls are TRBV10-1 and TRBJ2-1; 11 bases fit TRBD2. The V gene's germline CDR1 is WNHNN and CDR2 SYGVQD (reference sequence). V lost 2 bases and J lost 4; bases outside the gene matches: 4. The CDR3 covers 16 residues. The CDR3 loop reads CASSERTSGLYNEQFF. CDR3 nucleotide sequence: TGCGCCAGCAGTGAGCGGACTAGCGGGTTGTACAATGAGCAGTTCTTC.

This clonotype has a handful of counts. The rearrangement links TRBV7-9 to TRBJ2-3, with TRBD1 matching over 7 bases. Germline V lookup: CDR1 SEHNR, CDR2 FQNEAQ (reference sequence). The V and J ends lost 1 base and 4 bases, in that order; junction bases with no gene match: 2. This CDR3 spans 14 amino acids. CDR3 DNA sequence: TGTGCCAGCAGCTTAGAAGGGGGCGCAGATACGCAGTATTTT. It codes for CASSLEGGADTQYF.

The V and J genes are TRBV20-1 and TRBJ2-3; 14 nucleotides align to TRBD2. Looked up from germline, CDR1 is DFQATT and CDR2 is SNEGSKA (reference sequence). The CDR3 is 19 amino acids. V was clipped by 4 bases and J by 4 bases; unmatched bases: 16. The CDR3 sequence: CSATYYGTSGRSSADTQYF. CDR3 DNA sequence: TGCAGTGCTACTTACTACGGGACTAGCGGGAGATCTAGCGCAGATACGCAGTATTTT.

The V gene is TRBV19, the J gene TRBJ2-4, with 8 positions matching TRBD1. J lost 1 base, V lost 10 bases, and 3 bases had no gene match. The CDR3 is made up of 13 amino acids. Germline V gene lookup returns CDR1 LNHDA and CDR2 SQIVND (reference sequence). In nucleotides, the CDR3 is TGTGCCACCAGGGGGCGGGCCAAAAACATTCAGTACTTC. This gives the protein CATRGRAKNIQYF.

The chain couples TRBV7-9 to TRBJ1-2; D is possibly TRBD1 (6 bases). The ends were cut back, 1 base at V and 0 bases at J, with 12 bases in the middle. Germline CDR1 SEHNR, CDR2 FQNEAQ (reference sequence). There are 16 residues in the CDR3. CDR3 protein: CASSLDWTASNYGYTF. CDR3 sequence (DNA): TGTGCCAGCAGCTTAGACTGGACAGCATCTAACTATGGCTACACCTTC.

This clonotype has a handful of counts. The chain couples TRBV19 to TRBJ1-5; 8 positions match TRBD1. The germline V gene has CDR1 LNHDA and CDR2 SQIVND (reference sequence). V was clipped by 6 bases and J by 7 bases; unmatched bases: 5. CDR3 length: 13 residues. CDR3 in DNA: TGTGCCAGTAGCCCCTCAGGGGGCCAGCCCCAGCATTTT. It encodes CASSPSGGQPQHF.

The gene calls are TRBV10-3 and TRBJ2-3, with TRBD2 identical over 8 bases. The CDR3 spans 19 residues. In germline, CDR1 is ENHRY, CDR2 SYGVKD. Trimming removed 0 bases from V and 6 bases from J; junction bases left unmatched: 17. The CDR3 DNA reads TGTGCCATCAGTGAGTCGAGTCTAGCGGGCCCCCAAGCCTTTGATACGCAGTATTTT. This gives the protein CAISESSLAGPQAFDTQYF.

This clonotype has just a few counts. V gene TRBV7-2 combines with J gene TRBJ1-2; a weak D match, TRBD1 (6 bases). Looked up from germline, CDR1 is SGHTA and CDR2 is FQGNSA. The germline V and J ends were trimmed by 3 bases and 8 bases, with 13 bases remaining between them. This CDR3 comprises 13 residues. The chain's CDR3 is CASSFTGTQGYTF. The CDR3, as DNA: TGTGCCAGCAGCTTCACAGGGACTCAAGGCTACACCTTC.

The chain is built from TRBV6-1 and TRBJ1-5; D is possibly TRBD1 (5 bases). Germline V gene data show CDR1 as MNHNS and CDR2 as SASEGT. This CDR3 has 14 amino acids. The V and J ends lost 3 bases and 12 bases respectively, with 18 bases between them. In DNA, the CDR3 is TGTGCCAGCAGTGATTCGGGACGCCTACTTTTCCAGCATTTT. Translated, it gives CASSDSGRLLFQHF.

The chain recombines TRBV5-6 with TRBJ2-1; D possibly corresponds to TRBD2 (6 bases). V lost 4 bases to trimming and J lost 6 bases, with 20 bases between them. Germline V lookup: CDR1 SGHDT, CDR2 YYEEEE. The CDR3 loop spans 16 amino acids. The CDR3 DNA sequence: TGTGCCAGCAGCCCCTTCGGTACAAGGGGAGGCAATGAGCAGTTCTTC. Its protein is CASSPFGTRGGNEQFF.

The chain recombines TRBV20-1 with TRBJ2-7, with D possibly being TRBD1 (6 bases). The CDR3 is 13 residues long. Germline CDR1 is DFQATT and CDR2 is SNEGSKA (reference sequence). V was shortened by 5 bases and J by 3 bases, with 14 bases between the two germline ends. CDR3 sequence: CSADRDNFYEQYF. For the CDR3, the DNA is TGCAGTGCTGACCGGGACAATTTCTACGAGCAGTACTTC.